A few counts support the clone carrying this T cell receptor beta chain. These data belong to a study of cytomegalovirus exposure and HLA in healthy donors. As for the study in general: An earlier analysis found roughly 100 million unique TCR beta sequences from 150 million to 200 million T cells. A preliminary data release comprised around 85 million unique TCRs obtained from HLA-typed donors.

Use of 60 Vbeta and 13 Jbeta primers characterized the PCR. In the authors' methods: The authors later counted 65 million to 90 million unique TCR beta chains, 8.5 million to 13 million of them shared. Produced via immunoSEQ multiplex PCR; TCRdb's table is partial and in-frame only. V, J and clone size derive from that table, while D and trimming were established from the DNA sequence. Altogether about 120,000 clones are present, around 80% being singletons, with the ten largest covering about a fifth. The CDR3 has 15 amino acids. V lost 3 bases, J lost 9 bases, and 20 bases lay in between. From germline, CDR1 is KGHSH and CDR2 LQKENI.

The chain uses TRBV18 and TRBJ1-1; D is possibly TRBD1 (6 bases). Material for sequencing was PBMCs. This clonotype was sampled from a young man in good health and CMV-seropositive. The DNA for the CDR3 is TGTGCCAGCTCACCGTCAGACCCCAACAGGGTTCAAGCTTTCTTT. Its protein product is CASSPSDPNRVQAFF.